Presented here are 5 T cell receptor beta chains from one specimen sequenced in a study of CD8+CD57+ T cells in acquired aplastic anemia. Profiling that covered TCR beta VDJ and CDR3 relied on genomic DNA as its template. TCRdb ran MiXCR on the reads and lists one entry per CDR3 protein. The data show 200,000 to 250,000 distinct CDR3 sequences, with about half seen just once and about 20% held by the top ten. Patients chosen for sequencing had CD8+CD57+ cells that had expanded, as shown by flow cytometry. The material sequenced was sorted CD4+, CD8+, or CD8+CD57+ T cells (not recorded which) from PBMCs. These TCRs come from a human donor with aplastic anemia.

The chain employs TRBV20-1 and TRBJ1-6, with TRBD1 identical over 7 bases. This CDR3 comprises 14 residues. Germline V gives CDR1 DFQATT, CDR2 SNEGSKA (reference sequence). J was trimmed by 7 bases and V by 4 bases; bases with no gene match: 7. The CDR3: CSATWDSANSPLHF. The CDR3 region has the DNA TGCAGTGCTACCTGGGACAGCGCCAATTCACCCCTCCACTTT.

The chain joins TRBV7-2 to TRBJ1-6, with D hard to call. The ends were cut back, 2 bases at V and 0 bases at J, with 8 bases in the middle. Germline assignment: CDR1 SGHTA and CDR2 FQGNSA. This CDR3 has 16 amino acids. The CDR3 coding sequence is TGTGCCAGCAGCTTACGCCAACGCTCCTATAATTCACCCCTCCACTTT. Its protein is CASSLRQRSYNSPLHF. Using reference TRBV7-2 and TRBJ1-6 for the parts outside the CDR3, the full variable domain is GAGVSQSPSNKVTEKGKDVELRCDPISGHTALYWYRQSLGQGLEFLIYFQGNSAPDKSGLPSDRFSAERTGGSVSTLTIQRTQQEDSAVYLCASSLRQRSYNSPLHFGNGTRLTVT.

This clonotype has a handful of counts. V gene TRBV2 combines with J gene TRBJ1-4, with D unresolved. The V and J ends lost 1 base and 7 bases respectively, with 10 bases between them. This CDR3 spans 14 amino acids. Germline CDR1 and CDR2: SNHLY and FYNNEI. CDR3 protein: CASSEVGEIEKLFF. The CDR3 coding sequence is TGTGCCAGCAGTGAAGTAGGAGAGATTGAAAAACTGTTTTTT.

The chain joins TRBV7-9 to TRBJ2-7, with D perhaps TRBD1 (6 bases). Trimming removed 5 bases from V and 2 bases from J, with 13 bases in between. This CDR3 is built from 14 residues. The germline CDR1 and CDR2 sequences are SEHNR and FQNEAQ (reference sequence). In DNA, the CDR3 is TGTGCCAGCAGCCCCAGGGGTACTGCCTACGAGCAGTACTTC. As protein: CASSPRGTAYEQYF.

J is TRBJ2-2 and V is TRBV25-1; no clear D. This CDR3 is built from 10 residues. Per the germline V gene, CDR1 is MGHDK and CDR2 is SYGVNS. The V end was cut by 7 bases, the J end by 7 bases, with 4 bases between. The CDR3 loop is CASKDGELFF. CDR3 sequence (DNA): TGTGCCAGCAAGGACGGGGAGCTGTTTTTT. Complete variable domain (other parts from reference TRBV25-1 and TRBJ2-2): EADIYQTPRYLVIGTGKKITLECSQTMGHDKMYWYQQDPGMELHLIHYSYGVNSTEKGDLSSESTVSRIRTEHFPLTLESARPSHTSQYLCASKDGELFFGEGSRLTVL.